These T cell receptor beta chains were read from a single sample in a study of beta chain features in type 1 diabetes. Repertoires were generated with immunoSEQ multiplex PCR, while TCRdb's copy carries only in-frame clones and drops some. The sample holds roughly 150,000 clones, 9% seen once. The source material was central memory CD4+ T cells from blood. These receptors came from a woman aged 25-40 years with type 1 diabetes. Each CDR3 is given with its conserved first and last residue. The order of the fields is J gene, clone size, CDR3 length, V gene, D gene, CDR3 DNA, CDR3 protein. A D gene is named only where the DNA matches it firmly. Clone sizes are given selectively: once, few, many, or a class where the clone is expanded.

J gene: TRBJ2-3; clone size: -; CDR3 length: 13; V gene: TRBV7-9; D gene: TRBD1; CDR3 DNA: TGTGCCAGCAGCTCACAGGGGAGCGATACGCAGTATTTT; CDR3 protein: CASSSQGSDTQYF
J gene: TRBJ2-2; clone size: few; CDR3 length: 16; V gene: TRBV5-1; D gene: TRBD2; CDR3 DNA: TGCGCCAGCAGCTCCGGCGGGAGTACAGGCACCGGGGAGCTGTTTTTT; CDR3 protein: CASSSGGSTGTGELFF
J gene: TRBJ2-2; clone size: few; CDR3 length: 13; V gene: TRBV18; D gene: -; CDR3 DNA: TGTGCCAGCTCACCCCTTCTCACCGGGGAGCTGTTTTTT; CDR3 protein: CASSPLLTGELFF
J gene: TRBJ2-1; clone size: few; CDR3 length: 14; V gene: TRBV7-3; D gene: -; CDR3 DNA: TGTGCCAGCAGCTCCAGACTAGAAACCAATGAGCAGTTCTTC; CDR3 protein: CASSSRLETNEQFF
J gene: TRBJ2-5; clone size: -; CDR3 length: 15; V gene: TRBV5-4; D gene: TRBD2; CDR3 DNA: TGTGCCAGCAGCTTGAGAGGTAGCGGGGCGGAGACCCAGTACTTC; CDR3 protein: CASSLRGSGAETQYF
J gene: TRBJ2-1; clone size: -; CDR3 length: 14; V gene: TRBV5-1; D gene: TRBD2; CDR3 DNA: TGCGCCAGCAGCTGGGGACTAGTCTCCGATGAGCAGTTCTTC; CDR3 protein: CASSWGLVSDEQFF
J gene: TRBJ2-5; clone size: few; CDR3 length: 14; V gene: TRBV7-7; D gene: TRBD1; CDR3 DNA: TGTGCTAGCAGCTTCTCGGACAGGGGAGAGACCCAGTACTTC; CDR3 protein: CASSFSDRGETQYF
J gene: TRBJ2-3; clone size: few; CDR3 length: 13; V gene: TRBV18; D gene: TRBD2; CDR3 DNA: TGTGCCAGCTCAGGCGGGAGCCCAGATACGCAGTATTTT; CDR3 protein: CASSGGSPDTQYF
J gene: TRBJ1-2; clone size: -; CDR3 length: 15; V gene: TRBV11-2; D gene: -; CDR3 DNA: TGTGCCAGCAGCTTATCCTCCGGTCCTAACTATGGCTACACCTTC; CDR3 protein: CASSLSSGPNYGYTF
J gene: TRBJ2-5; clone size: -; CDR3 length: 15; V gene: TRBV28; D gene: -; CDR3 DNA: TGTGCCTTCACCCGGGAAAAGGGTTCCCAAGAGACCCAGTACTTC; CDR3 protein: CAFTREKGSQETQYF
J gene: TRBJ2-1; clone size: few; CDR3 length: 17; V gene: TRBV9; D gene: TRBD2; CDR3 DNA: TGTGCCAGCAGCGTAGGTCCTGCGGGAGAAGCCTACAATGAGCAGTTCTTC; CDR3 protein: CASSVGPAGEAYNEQFF
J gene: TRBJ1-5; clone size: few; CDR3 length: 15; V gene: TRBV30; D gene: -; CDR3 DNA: TGTGCCTGGAGTGTACGATCAGGGGTGGATCAGCCCCAGCATTTT; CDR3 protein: CAWSVRSGVDQPQHF
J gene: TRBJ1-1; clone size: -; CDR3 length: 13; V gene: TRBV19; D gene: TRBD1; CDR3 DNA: TGTGCCAGCTGCATGGGACAGGGCTTAGAAGCTTTCTTT; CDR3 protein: CASCMGQGLEAFF
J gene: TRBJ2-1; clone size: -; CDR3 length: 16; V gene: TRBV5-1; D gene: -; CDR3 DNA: TGCGCCAGCAGCTTGTCAGGGTCCAGCTCCTACAATGAGCAGTTCTTC; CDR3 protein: CASSLSGSSSYNEQFF
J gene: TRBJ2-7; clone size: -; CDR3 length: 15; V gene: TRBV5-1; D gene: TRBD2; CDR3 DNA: TGCGCCAGCAGCCTGGGACTAGCCCTGACCTACGAGCAGTACTTC; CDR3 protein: CASSLGLALTYEQYF
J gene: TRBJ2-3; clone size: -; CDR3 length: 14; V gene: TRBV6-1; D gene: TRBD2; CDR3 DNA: TGTGCCATCTCCGGGACTACTAGCACAGATACGCAGTATTTT; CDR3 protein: CAISGTTSTDTQYF
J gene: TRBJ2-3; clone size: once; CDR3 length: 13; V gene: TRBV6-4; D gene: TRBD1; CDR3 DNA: TGTGCCAGCAGTGAAACAGGGGCAGCTACGCAGTATTTT; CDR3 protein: CASSETGAATQYF
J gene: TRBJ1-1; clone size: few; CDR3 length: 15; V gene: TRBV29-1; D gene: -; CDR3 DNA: TGCAGCGTTGAAGGGCTGGTGGTCGCGGGCACTGAAGCTTTCTTT; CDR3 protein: CSVEGLVVAGTEAFF
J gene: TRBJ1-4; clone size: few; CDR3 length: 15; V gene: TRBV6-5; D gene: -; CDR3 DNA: TGTGCCAGCAGTTACTCGACGGGGGGCAGTGGAAAACTGTTTTTT; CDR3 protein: CASSYSTGGSGKLFF
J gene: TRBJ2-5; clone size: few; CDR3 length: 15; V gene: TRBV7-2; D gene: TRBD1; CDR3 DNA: TGTGCCAGCAGCTTGGCGGGCAGGGGGCAGGAGACCCAGTACTTC; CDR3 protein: CASSLAGRGQETQYF
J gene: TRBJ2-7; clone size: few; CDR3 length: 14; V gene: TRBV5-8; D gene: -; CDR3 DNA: TGTGCCAGCAGCCAAATCAGGGTGAGAGGCGAGCAGTACTTC; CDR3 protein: CASSQIRVRGEQYF
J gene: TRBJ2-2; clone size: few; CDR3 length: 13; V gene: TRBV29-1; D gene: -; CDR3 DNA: TGCAGCGTTCGGGGGACTCGCACCGGGGAGCTGTTTTTT; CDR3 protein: CSVRGTRTGELFF
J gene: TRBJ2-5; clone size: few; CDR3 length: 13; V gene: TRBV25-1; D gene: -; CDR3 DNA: TGTGCCAGCAGTGAATTGTCCGTAGAGACCCAGTACTTC; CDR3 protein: CASSELSVETQYF
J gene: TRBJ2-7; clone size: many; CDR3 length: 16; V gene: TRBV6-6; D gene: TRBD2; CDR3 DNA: TGTGCCAGCAGTTACTCCCTTCTAGCGGGAGTCGACGAGCAGTACTTC; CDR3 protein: CASSYSLLAGVDEQYF
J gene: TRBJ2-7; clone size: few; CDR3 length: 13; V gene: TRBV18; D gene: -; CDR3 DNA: TGTGCCAGCTCACGATCGCAGCGGGACGAGCAGTACTTC; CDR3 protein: CASSRSQRDEQYF
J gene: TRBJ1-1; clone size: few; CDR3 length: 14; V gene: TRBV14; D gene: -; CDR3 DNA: TGTGCCAGCAGCCAAGTGGGCAGGGCAACTGAAGCTTTCTTT; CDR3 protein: CASSQVGRATEAFF
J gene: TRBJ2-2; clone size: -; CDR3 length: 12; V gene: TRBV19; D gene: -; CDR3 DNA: TGTGCCAGTACCTTCGCGGCCGGGGAGCTGTTTTTT; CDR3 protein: CASTFAAGELFF
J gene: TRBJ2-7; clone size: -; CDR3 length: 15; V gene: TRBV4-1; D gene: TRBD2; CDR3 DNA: TGCGCCAGCAGCCAATACACTAGCGGGATCGGGGAGCAGTACTTC; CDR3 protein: CASSQYTSGIGEQYF
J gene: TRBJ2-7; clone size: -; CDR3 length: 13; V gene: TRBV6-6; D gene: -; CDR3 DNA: TGTGCCACACAAGGGACTGACTCCTACGAGCAGTACTTC; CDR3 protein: CATQGTDSYEQYF
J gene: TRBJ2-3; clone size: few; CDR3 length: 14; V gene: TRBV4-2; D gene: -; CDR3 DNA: TGTGCCAGCAGCCAGGGGACTTCCACAGATACGCAGTATTTT; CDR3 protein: CASSQGTSTDTQYF
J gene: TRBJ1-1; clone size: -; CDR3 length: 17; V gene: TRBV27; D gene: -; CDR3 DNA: TGTGCCAGCAGTGGGGGGGATGGAAGGAGGGGGAACACTGAAGCTTTCTTT; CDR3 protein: CASSGGDGRRGNTEAFF
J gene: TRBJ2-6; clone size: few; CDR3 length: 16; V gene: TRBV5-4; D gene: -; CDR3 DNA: TGTGCCAGCAGTTCCTTCTTCTTTTCTGGGGCCAACGTCCTGACTTTC; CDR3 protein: CASSSFFFSGANVLTF
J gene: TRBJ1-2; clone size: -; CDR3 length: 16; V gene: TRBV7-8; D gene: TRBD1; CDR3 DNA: TGTGCCAGCAGCCCACGTCGCCTCGACAGGGTGGGTGGCTACACCTTC; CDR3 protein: CASSPRRLDRVGGYTF
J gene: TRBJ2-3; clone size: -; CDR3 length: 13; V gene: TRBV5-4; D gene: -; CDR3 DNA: TGTGCCAGCAGCTTGACTAGCACAGATACGCAGTATTTT; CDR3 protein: CASSLTSTDTQYF
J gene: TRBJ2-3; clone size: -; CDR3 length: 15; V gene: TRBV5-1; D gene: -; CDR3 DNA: TGCGCCAGCAGCTTGGTTAGCGGCACCTCAGATACGCAGTATTTT; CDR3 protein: CASSLVSGTSDTQYF
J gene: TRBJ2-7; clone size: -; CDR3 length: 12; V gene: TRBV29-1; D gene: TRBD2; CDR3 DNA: TGCAGCCTTAGAGCGGGGGATGGGGAGCAGTACTTC; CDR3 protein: CSLRAGDGEQYF
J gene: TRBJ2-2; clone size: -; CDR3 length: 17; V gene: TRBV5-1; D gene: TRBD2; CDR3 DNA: TGCGCCAGCAGCTCCACCCAAGCGGGAGCCAACACCGGGGAGCTGTTTTTT; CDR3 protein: CASSSTQAGANTGELFF